This entry is about one T cell receptor beta chain. The antigen remains unidentified. The data are from a study of human T cells and chemical hapten exposure. Study summary: Weekly administration of diphenylcyclopropenone to the scalp of patients continued throughout the roughly 22-week study. Study observations and caveats: Counts of expanded TCRs at PT1 were positively correlated with patch test score.

Individual cDNA molecules received unique molecular identifiers in the library. TCRdb re-analysed the RACE reads in MiXCR, keeping a single row per CDR3 protein. The data show around 190,000 distinct CDR3 sequences, more than 20% seen once. Time point described: patch test 1, 2 weeks after DPC sensitization. Treatment given: therapeutic diphenylcyclopropenone sensitization with weekly scalp DPC. Blood draws came first, before each patch test. The CDR3 is 13 residues long. Germline values: CDR1 DFQATT, CDR2 SNEGSKA (reference sequence). V was shortened by 5 bases and J by 4 bases, with 13 bases between the two germline ends.

This chain links TRBV20-1 with TRBJ2-3; D not resolved. The sample was whole blood, taken in connection with sensitization to the hapten diphenylcyclopropenone (DPC). The sequence was collected from a woman aged 45-59 years with alopecia areata. Some clones in this sample may be carry-over from other donors' samples. The CDR3 region has the DNA TGCAGTGCTGGGGATTGGCTTTCAGATACGCAGTATTTT. This sequence encodes CSAGDWLSDTQYF.